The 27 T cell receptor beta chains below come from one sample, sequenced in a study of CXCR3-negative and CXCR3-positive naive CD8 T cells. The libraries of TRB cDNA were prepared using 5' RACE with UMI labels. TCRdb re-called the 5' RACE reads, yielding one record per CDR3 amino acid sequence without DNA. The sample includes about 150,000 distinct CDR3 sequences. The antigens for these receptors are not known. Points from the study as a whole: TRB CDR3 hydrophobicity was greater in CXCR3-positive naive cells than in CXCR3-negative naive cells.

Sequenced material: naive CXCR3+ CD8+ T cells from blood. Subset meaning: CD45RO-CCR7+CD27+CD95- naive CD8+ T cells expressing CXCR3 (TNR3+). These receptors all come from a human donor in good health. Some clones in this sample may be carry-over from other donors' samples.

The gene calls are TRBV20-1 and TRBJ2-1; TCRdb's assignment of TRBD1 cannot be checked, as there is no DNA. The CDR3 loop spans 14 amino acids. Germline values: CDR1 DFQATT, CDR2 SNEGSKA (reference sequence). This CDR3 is CSAGRTGWYNEQFF.

The CDR3 loop reads CASSHYTGTAMNTEAFF. V usage is TRBV14 and J usage is TRBJ1-1; TCRdb's D gene call, TRBD1, goes unchecked for lack of DNA. The CDR3 has 17 amino acids. Germline V CDR1 and CDR2: SGHDN, FVKESK.

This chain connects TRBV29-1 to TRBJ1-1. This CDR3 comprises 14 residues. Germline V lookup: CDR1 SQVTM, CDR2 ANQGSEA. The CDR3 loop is CSVEDRPDFSEAFF.

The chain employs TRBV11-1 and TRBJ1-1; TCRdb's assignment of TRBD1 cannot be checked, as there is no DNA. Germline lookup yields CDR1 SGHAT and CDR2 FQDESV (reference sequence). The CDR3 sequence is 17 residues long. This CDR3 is CASSFLPLQGMNTEAFF.

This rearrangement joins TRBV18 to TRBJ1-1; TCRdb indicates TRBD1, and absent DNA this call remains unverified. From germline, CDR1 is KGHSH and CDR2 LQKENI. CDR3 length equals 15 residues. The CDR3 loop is CASSTTLGRDTEAFF.

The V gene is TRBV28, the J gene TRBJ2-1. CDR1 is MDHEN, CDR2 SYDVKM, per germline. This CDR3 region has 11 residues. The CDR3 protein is CASSLAYEQFF.

Here the CDR3 reads CASSPFGGPSYNEQFF. This chain uses TRBV7-3 with TRBJ2-1; TCRdb's D call of TRBD2 is untestable without DNA. Germline V gene data show CDR1 as SGHTA and CDR2 as FQGTGA. The CDR3 loop spans 16 amino acids.

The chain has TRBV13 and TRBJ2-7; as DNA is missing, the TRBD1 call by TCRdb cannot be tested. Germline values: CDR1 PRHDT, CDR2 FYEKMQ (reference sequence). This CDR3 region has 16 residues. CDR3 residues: CASSPQGVRGADEQYF.

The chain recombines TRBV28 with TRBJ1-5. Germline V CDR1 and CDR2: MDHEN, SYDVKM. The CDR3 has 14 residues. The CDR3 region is CASSLSISNQPQHF.

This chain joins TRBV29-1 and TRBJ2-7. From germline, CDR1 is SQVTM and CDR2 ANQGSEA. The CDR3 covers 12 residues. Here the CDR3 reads CSVGIMGYEQYF.

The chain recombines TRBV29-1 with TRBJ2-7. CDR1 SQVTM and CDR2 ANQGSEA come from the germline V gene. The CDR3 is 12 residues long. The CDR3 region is CSVVDLTYEQYF.

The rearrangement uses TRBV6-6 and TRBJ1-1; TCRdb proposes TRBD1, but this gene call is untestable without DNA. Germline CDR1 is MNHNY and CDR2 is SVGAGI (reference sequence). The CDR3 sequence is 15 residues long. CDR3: CASSVTRGMNTEAFF.

Here the CDR3 reads CASSSTGTYNEKLFF. The rearrangement links TRBV7-9 to TRBJ1-4; the D call from TCRdb, TRBD1, cannot be confirmed without DNA. Germline V lookup: CDR1 SEHNR, CDR2 FQNEAQ (reference sequence). The CDR3 covers 15 residues.

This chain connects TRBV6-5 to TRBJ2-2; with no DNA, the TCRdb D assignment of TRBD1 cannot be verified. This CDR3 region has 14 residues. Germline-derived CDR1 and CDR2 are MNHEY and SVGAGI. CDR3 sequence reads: CASSYGGHTGELFF.

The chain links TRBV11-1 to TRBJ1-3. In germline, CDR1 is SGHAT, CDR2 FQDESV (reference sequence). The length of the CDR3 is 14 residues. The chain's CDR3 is CASYDGELGNTIYF.

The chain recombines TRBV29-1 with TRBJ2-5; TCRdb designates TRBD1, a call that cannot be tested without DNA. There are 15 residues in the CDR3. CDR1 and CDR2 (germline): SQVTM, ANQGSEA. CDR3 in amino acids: CSEVPDRPPKETQYF.

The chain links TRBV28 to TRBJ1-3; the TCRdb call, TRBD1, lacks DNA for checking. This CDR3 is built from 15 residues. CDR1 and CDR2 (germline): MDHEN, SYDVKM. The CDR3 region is CASSPGKASGNTIYF.

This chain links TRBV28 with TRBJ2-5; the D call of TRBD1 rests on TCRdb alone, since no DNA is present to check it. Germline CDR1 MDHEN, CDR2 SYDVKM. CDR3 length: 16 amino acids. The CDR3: CASSNTRTGTRGTQYF.

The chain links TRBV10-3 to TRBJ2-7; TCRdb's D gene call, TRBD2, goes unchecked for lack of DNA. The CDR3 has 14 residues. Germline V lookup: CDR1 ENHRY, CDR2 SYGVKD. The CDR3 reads CAIRIAGAPYEQYF.

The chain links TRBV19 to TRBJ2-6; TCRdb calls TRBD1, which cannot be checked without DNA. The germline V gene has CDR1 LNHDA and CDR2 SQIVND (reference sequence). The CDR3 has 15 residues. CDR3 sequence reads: CASSLTGSGANVLTF.

Here the CDR3 reads CSARGWGYEQFF. V is TRBV20-1 and J is TRBJ2-1; TCRdb returns TRBD1, unconfirmable since there is no DNA. The CDR3 loop spans 12 amino acids. CDR1 and CDR2 from the germline V gene are DFQATT and SNEGSKA (reference sequence).

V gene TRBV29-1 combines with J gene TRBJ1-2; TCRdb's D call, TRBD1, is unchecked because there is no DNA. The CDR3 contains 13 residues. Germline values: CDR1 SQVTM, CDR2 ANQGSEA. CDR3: CSVVGQGGYGYTF.

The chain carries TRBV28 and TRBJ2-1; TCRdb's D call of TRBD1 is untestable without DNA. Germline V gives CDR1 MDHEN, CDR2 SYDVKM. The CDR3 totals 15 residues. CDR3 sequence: CANRVRDHSYNEQFF. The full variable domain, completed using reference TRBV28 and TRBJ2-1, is DVKVTQSSRYLVKRTGEKVFLECVQDMDHENMFWYRQDPGLGLRLIYFSYDVKMKEKGDIPEGYSVSREKKERFSLILESASTNQTSMYLCANRVRDHSYNEQFFGPGTRLTVL.

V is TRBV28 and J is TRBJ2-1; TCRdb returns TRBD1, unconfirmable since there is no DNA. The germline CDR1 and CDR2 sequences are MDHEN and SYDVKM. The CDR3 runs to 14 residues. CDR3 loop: CASTPLPGDGEQFF. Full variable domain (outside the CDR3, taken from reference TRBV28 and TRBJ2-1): DVKVTQSSRYLVKRTGEKVFLECVQDMDHENMFWYRQDPGLGLRLIYFSYDVKMKEKGDIPEGYSVSREKKERFSLILESASTNQTSMYLCASTPLPGDGEQFFGPGTRLTVL.

CDR3 loop: CASSQGPRTNYGYTF. The chain uses TRBV7-2 and TRBJ1-2. The germline V gene has CDR1 SGHTA and CDR2 FQGNSA. CDR3 length: 15 amino acids.

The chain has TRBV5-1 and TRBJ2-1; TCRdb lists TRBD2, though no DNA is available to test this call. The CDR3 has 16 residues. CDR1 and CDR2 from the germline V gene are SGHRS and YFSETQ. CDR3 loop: CASSLTAGGTTNEQFF.

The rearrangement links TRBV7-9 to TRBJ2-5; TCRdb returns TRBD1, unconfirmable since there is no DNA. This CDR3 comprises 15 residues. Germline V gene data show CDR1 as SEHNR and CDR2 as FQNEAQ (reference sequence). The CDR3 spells CASSLVGRGQETQYF.